These 10 T cell receptor beta chains came from one sample sequenced in a study of T cells in Graves' hyperthyroidism and ophthalmopathy. Template material for amplifying TCR beta CDR3 regions consisted of RNA transcripts. A set of HTBI primers served as the primers for a first-round RT-PCR of the TCR CDR3. TCRdb independently ran MiXCR on the multiplex PCR reads; one entry per CDR3 protein. This table has about 740,000 distinct CDR3 sequences, approximately 14% appearing once. Source material: blood. The receptors were gathered from a woman between 18 and 30 years old with Graves' hyperthyroidism.

The rearrangement links TRBV3-1 to TRBJ2-7; the match to TRBD2 covers 11 bases. CDR1 LGHDT and CDR2 YNNKEL come from the germline V gene (reference sequence). This CDR3 has 17 amino acids. With 4 bases clipped from V and 3 bases from J, the junction kept 11 bases outside the gene matches. CDR3 sequence (DNA): TGTGCCAGCAGCCCCGGCTCTGAGGGACTAGCGGTCTACGAGCAGTACTTC. Amino acid sequence: CASSPGSEGLAVYEQYF.

This clonotype has at least ten counts. J is TRBJ2-5 and V is TRBV29-1; D possibly corresponds to TRBD2 (5 bases). This CDR3 comprises 12 residues. In germline, CDR1 is SQVTM, CDR2 ANQGSEA. Trimming removed 7 bases from V and 5 bases from J, with 14 bases in between. The DNA for the CDR3 is TGCAGCGGGAGAGCGACTACCGAGACCCAGTACTTC. Its protein is CSGRATTETQYF.

A single count supports this clonotype. This chain joins TRBV10-2 and TRBJ1-2, with 8 bases lining up with TRBD1. This CDR3 spans 16 amino acids. Germline values: CDR1 WSHSY, CDR2 SAAADI. The junction had 9 bases not matched to a gene; V was cut back by 0 bases and J by 6 bases. CDR3 coding DNA: TGCGCCAGCAGTGAGTCGGACAGGGCTCCCTTCAATGGCTACACCTTC. Translated, it gives CASSESDRAPFNGYTF.

The genes are TRBV18 and TRBJ1-5, with D possibly being TRBD1 (6 bases). The CDR3 contains 16 residues. Germline V gene sequence: CDR1 KGHSH, CDR2 LQKENI. Trimming removed 3 bases at V and 6 bases at J, with 18 bases between. CDR3 DNA: TGTGCCAGCTCACCGGAGAGAGGGGGATTTACTCAGCCCCAGCATTTT. It translates to CASSPERGGFTQPQHF.

This clonotype has only a few counts. This chain joins TRBV27 and TRBJ1-2; D ambiguous. The CDR3 is 12 residues long. V was trimmed by 3 bases and J by 10 bases, leaving 12 bases between them. Germline V gene data show CDR1 as MNHEY and CDR2 as SMNVEV (reference sequence). The CDR3 protein is CASSFSQVDYTF. The CDR3 DNA is TGTGCCAGCAGTTTTTCGCAGGTTGACTACACCTTC.

The chain carries TRBV27 and TRBJ1-2; perhaps TRBD1 as D (6 bases). Looked up from germline, CDR1 is MNHEY and CDR2 is SMNVEV (reference sequence). The CDR3 runs 11 residues. Trimming stripped 8 bases from V and 8 bases from J, with 12 bases between. The CDR3 bases are TGTGCCAGCCGGGACACGGGGGGCTACACCTTC. It specifies CASRDTGGYTF.

This clonotype was seen repeatedly, ten times or more. The rearrangement links TRBV7-2 to TRBJ2-5; D not resolved. V was trimmed by 5 bases and J by 5 bases, leaving 18 bases between them. Germline V lookup: CDR1 SGHTA, CDR2 FQGNSA. CDR3 length equals 15 residues. The CDR3: CASSPSSGMGETQYF. The CDR3 DNA reads TGTGCCAGCAGCCCTAGTAGTGGGATGGGTGAGACCCAGTACTTC.

This clonotype was seen at least ten times. V gene TRBV30 combines with J gene TRBJ1-3; maybe TRBD1 (6 bases). V was trimmed by 5 bases and J by 4 bases, leaving 18 bases between them. The CDR3 extends over 15 amino acids. Germline V gene sequence: CDR1 GTSNPN, CDR2 SVGIG (reference sequence). The chain's CDR3 is CAWHPTGARGNTIYF. The CDR3 DNA follows: TGTGCCTGGCACCCCACGGGGGCGAGAGGAAACACCATATATTTT. Based on the CDR3 plus reference TRBV30 and TRBJ1-3, the full variable domain is SQTIHQWPATLVQPVGSPLSLECTVEGTSNPNLYWYRQAAGRGLQLLFYSVGIGQISSEVPQNLSASRPQDRQFILSSKKLLLSDSGFYLCAWHPTGARGNTIYFGEGSWLTVV.

The sample holds many counts of this clonotype. V and J are TRBV5-1 and TRBJ2-1; D is possibly TRBD2 (7 bases). This CDR3 has 14 amino acids. V lost 0 bases and J lost 7, with 11 bases in between. CDR1 is SGHRS, CDR2 YFSETQ, per germline. The CDR3 region is CASSLEGGGNEQFF. The CDR3 DNA reads as TGCGCCAGCAGCTTGGAAGGGGGGGGAAATGAGCAGTTCTTC.

The table lists this clonotype with a few counts. The chain combines TRBV19 with TRBJ2-3, with D perhaps matching TRBD1 (5 bases). Germline V CDR1 and CDR2: LNHDA, SQIVND (reference sequence). This CDR3 is built from 14 residues. V shed 5 bases and J shed 2 bases, with 11 bases lying between them. DNA of the CDR3: TGTGCCAGTAGTGCCAGGGTGACCACAGATACGCAGTATTTT. Its translation is CASSARVTTDTQYF.